Listed here is a single T cell receptor delta chain. Antigen specificity is unknown. These data come from a study of human gamma delta and Vdelta1 T cells. TCRdb reprocessed the PCR reads using CATT. Here the sample spans some 6,100 delta-chain clones, approximately 41% being singletons. This CDR3 spans 24 amino acids. V gave up 2 bases and J gave up 0 bases; unmatched junction bases: 27. CDR1 is TSWWSYY and CDR2 is QGS in the germline V gene. General observations from the study: Delta One T cells were reportedly polyclonal and broadly cytotoxic against acute myeloid leukemia.

This sequence was found in a human donor in good health. The sequencing sample was made of Vdelta1 gamma-delta T cells from blood grown in culture (DOT cells). The chain has TRDV1 and TRDJ1; 10 bases are a match to TRDD3. The CDR3 is CALGEIGVPRRPWGILGHTDKLIF. CDR3 nucleotides: TGTGCTCTTGGGGAAATTGGAGTACCGCGCCGACCGTGGGGGATACTAGGACACACCGATAAACTCATCTTT.